These 26 T cell receptor beta chains were all obtained from the same sample, sequenced in a study of regulatory and conventional T cells in RAG deficiency. Repertoires were generated with immunoSEQ multiplex PCR, while TCRdb's copy carries only in-frame clones and drops some. Of approximately 28,000 clones in the sample, around 96% were seen once. The sorted conventional CD4+ T cells were CD25-low and CD127-high, with genomic DNA sequenced. The same sample was also studied in work on regulatory T cells. As reported in that work: The PCR used 52 TRBV and 13 TRBJ primers.

The sample consisted of CD25- CD4+ T cells sorted from blood. The receptor source for this set is a human donor in good health.

The table lists this clone with a count of one. The gene calls are TRBV25-1 and TRBJ1-4; D ambiguous. Germline CDR1 MGHDK, CDR2 SYGVNS. This CDR3 comprises 15 residues. Deletions cut 5 bases from V and 5 bases from J, with 15 bases between. The CDR3 reads CASSLSRGVNEKLFF. The CDR3 bases are TGTGCCAGCAGTCTATCCCGGGGTGTGAATGAAAAACTGTTTTTT.

The CDR3 region has the DNA TGTGCCAGCAGCCCTAGCGGGGGGGGAGATACGCAGTATTTT. Its translation: CASSPSGGGDTQYF. The chain uses TRBV7-9 and TRBJ2-3; 12 positions agree with TRBD2. The CDR3 loop spans 14 amino acids. Trimming took 5 bases from V and 5 from J; bases not matched to a gene: 2. The germline V gene encodes CDR1 SEHNR and CDR2 FQNEAQ (reference sequence).

The chain couples TRBV5-1 to TRBJ1-4, with 7 nucleotides matching TRBD1. The V and J ends lost 0 bases and 6 bases, in that order; junction bases with no gene match: 2. The germline V gene has CDR1 SGHRS and CDR2 YFSETQ. The CDR3 has 14 amino acids. The CDR3 region is CASSLGQGDEKLFF. The CDR3, as DNA: TGCGCCAGCAGCTTGGGGCAGGGGGATGAAAAACTGTTTTTT. Full variable domain (rest looked up from reference TRBV5-1 and TRBJ1-4): KAGVTQTPRYLIKTRGQQVTLSCSPISGHRSVSWYQQTPGQGLQFLFEYFSETQRNKGNFPGRFSGRQFSNSRSEMNVSTLELGDSALYLCASSLGQGDEKLFFGSGTQLSVL.

This clone came up once. This chain links TRBV21-1 with TRBJ2-6; the DNA was not used to check the table's D call, TRBD2. TRBV21-1 is described as a pseudogene. The CDR3 runs 18 residues. The CDR3 loop is CASSKGAGRGTGANVLTF. CDR3 sequence (DNA): TGTGCCAGCAGCAAAGGGGCAGGGAGGGGGACTGGGGCCAACGTCCTGACTTTC.

The chain has TRBV7-3 and TRBJ2-3, with D hard to call. Deletions cut 5 bases from V and 0 bases from J, with 15 bases between. In germline, CDR1 is SGHTA, CDR2 FQGTGA. The CDR3 runs 16 residues. CDR3 DNA: TGTGCCAGCAGCGCCCGTGGTACTACTAGCACAGATACGCAGTATTTT. It encodes CASSARGTTSTDTQYF.

Remarks on this clone: Sequence at one end of the junction differs from germline and may be a read error. The V gene is TRBV7-7, the J gene TRBJ2-5; D ambiguous. Germline V gene sequence: CDR1 SSHAT, CDR2 FNYEAQ (reference sequence). The CDR3 contains 13 residues. The CDR3 sequence: CASSPVARETQYF. The CDR3 DNA sequence: TGTGCTAGCAGCCCCGTGGCGAGGGAGACCCAGTACTTC.

The chain carries TRBV21-1 and TRBJ2-4; the D call in the table, TRBD2, was not verified against the DNA. TRBV21-1 is flagged as a pseudogene. This CDR3 has 19 amino acids. CDR3 sequence (DNA): TGTGCCAGCAGCCTCGAGGGAGGCAGGACTATCACCCCCAAAAACATTCAGTACTTC. Its translation is CASSLEGGRTITPKNIQYF.

This sequence joins TRBV6-1 and TRBJ1-4; 12 positions match TRBD1. CDR3 size: 15 residues. After removal of 6 bases from V and 7 bases from J, the junction contained 6 bases not matched to a gene. The germline V gene has CDR1 MNHNS and CDR2 SASEGT. For the CDR3, the DNA is TGTGCCAGCAGCGTCGGGACAGGGGGCGGTGAAAAACTGTTTTTT. This codes for CASSVGTGGGEKLFF.

This chain connects TRBV5-1 to TRBJ2-5, with 8 bases identical to TRBD2. There are 14 residues in the CDR3. CDR1 and CDR2 from the germline V gene are SGHRS and YFSETQ. V was pared by 5 bases and J by 5 bases, with 8 bases of the junction left unmatched. The CDR3 loop reads CASSVGGAPETQYF. The CDR3 DNA reads as TGCGCCAGCAGTGTCGGGGGGGCCCCCGAGACCCAGTACTTC.

The V and J genes are TRBV19 and TRBJ2-5; TRBD1 agrees at 8 bases. The J call may be in error: the DNA end matches TRBJ2-7 better. The V gene's germline CDR1 is LNHDA and CDR2 SQIVND (reference sequence). This CDR3 has 14 amino acids. CDR3 sequence (DNA): TGTGCCAGTAGTGTCCCAGGGGGCACGTACGAGCAGTACTTC. It codes for CASSVPGGTYEQYF.

This clone came up once. The rearrangement joins TRBV5-1 to TRBJ2-1; TRBD2 matches 11 bases. Per germline, CDR1 SGHRS and CDR2 YFSETQ. The CDR3 has 17 amino acids. V was pared by 0 bases and J by 5 bases, with 7 bases of the junction left unmatched. This CDR3 reads CASSLAASGGPDNEQFF. The CDR3 DNA sequence: TGCGCCAGCAGCTTGGCGGCTAGCGGGGGGCCGGACAATGAGCAGTTCTTC.

This sequence joins TRBV6-1 and TRBJ1-6; D remains unclear. CDR3 length: 13 residues. Germline V gene data show CDR1 as MNHNS and CDR2 as SASEGT. Trimming removed 4 bases at V and 8 bases at J, with 9 bases between. The CDR3 is CASSGELHSPLHF. Written as DNA, the CDR3 is TGTGCCAGCAGTGGGGAGTTACATTCACCCCTCCACTTT.

The chain couples TRBV6-1 to TRBJ2-7; 8 bases map to TRBD1. The CDR3 length is 15 residues. V was clipped by 4 bases and J by 5 bases; unmatched bases: 10. Germline V CDR1 and CDR2: MNHNS, SASEGT. CDR3 sequence: CASSGRTGSLNEQYF. CDR3 nucleotide sequence: TGTGCCAGCAGTGGACGGACAGGGTCGCTTAACGAGCAGTACTTC.

V usage is TRBV11-2 and J usage is TRBJ2-7; D not certain. CDR1 and CDR2 from the germline V gene are SGHAT and FQNNGV. V gave up 8 bases and J gave up 6 bases, with 14 bases separating them. The CDR3 spans 12 residues. This CDR3 reads CASGQNRVEQYF. In DNA form, the CDR3 reads TGTGCCAGCGGCCAAAATCGGGTCGAGCAGTACTTC.

This clone was detected once. The chain employs TRBV6-5 and TRBJ1-5, with D perhaps TRBD1 (5 bases). Germline V gives CDR1 MNHEY, CDR2 SVGAGI. Trimming cost V 0 bases and J 1 base, with 7 bases left between them. The CDR3 runs to 15 residues. The CDR3 reads CASSYSGGSNQPQHF. The CDR3 DNA reads TGTGCCAGCAGTTACTCGGGGGGGAGCAATCAGCCCCAGCATTTT.

Note on this clone: Compared with germline, one end of the junction differs, possibly owing to a read error. Other nucleotide sequences from this sample produce the same CDR3. The rearrangement links TRBV4-1 to TRBJ1-6, with D unresolved. CDR3 length equals 17 residues. Looked up from germline, CDR1 is MGHRA and CDR2 is YSYEKL. CDR3 sequence: CASSMVAESSYNSPLHF. CDR3 nucleotide sequence: TGCGCCAGCAGCATGGTGGCGGAGAGCTCCTATAATTCCCCCCTCCACTTT.

This clone appeared a few times. V usage is TRBV19 and J usage is TRBJ1-4; D may be TRBD1 (6 bases). Trimming stripped 5 bases from V and 8 bases from J, with 15 bases between. The CDR3 is made up of 14 amino acids. Germline CDR1 LNHDA, CDR2 SQIVND (reference sequence). The CDR3 sequence is CASSQQGVQEKLFF. In DNA, the CDR3 is TGTGCCAGTAGTCAACAGGGTGTACAGGAAAAACTGTTTTTT.

The chain employs TRBV5-1 and TRBJ2-7; 9 bases align to TRBD1. CDR3 length equals 14 residues. V lost 7 bases to trimming and J lost 5 bases; unmatched junction nucleotides: 10. Per the germline V gene, CDR1 is SGHRS and CDR2 is YFSETQ. Here the CDR3 reads CASGLWDRAHEQYF. DNA for the CDR3: TGCGCCAGCGGACTCTGGGACAGGGCCCACGAGCAGTACTTC.

As for this clone: Other DNA sequences from this sample encode an identical CDR3 as well. This chain joins TRBV27 and TRBJ1-6; perhaps TRBD1 as D (6 bases). Germline CDR1 MNHEY, CDR2 SMNVEV (reference sequence). The CDR3 extends over 15 amino acids. Trimming cost V 3 bases and J 6 bases, with 12 bases left between them. CDR3 coding DNA: TGTGCCAGCAGTTTGCTGGGACAACTTAATTCACCCCTCCACTTT. It specifies CASSLLGQLNSPLHF.

The J gene is TRBJ1-1, the V gene TRBV5-1; D remains ambiguous. The CDR3 contains 16 residues. Per the germline V gene, CDR1 is SGHRS and CDR2 is YFSETQ. Trimming left V 2 bases short and J 0 bases short, with 14 bases between. CDR3 loop: CASSFGGPQVNTEAFF. CDR3 nucleotide sequence: TGCGCCAGCAGCTTCGGTGGGCCGCAAGTGAACACTGAAGCTTTCTTT.

Comment on this clone: One junction end does not reproduce the germline sequence, and a read error may be involved. This CDR3 is also generated by other DNA sequences in the sample. This chain connects TRBV6-5 to TRBJ1-6; D remains unclear. CDR3 length equals 15 residues. Looked up from germline, CDR1 is MNHEY and CDR2 is SVGAGI. The CDR3 nucleotides are TGTGCCAGCAGTTACGAGGGCTTCAATAATTCCCCCCTCCACTTT. Its protein product is CASSYEGFNNSPLHF.

This clone was counted a few times. The chain joins TRBV10-2 to TRBJ1-5; the D gene is possibly TRBD1 (5 bases). The CDR3 is 14 residues long. CDR1 WSHSY and CDR2 SAAADI come from the germline V gene. The V end lost 5 bases, the J end lost 2 bases, and 10 bases lay between the germline ends. The CDR3 DNA reads TGCGCCAGCAGTTCAGGGAGGGGCAATCAGCCCCAGCATTTT. This encodes CASSSGRGNQPQHF.

The chain uses TRBV5-6 and TRBJ2-4, with 10 bases that match TRBD1. CDR3 length: 15 amino acids. V was pared by 4 bases and J by 6 bases, with 7 bases of the junction left unmatched. Germline assignment: CDR1 SGHDT and CDR2 YYEEEE. The CDR3 loop is CASSTGTGDTNIQYF. In nucleotides, the CDR3 is TGTGCCAGCAGCACCGGGACAGGGGACACAAACATTCAGTACTTC.

This clone was detected only once. The genes are TRBV19 and TRBJ1-5; TRBD1 matches at 7 bases. CDR1 and CDR2 (germline): LNHDA, SQIVND (reference sequence). CDR3 length equals 15 residues. Germline trimming cut 6 bases from V and 4 bases from J; bases unmatched to any gene: 9. The CDR3 sequence is CASRLRDSRNQPQHF. For the CDR3, the DNA is TGTGCCAGTAGATTAAGGGACAGTCGGAATCAGCCCCAGCATTTT.

V and J are TRBV11-3 and TRBJ2-3; TRBD1 matches 8 bases. The CDR3 loop spans 16 amino acids. Germline CDR1 is SGHNT and CDR2 is YENEEA. V trimming: 5 bases; J trimming: 3 bases; junction bases outside the gene matches: 10. CDR3 amino acids: CASSPASQGATDTQYF. The CDR3 coding sequence is TGTGCCAGCAGCCCGGCGTCCCAGGGGGCAACAGATACGCAGTATTTT.

The CDR3 region is CASGIQPTYNEQFF. The DNA of the CDR3 is TGTGCTAGTGGTATACAGCCTACCTACAATGAGCAGTTCTTC. The V call is TRBV12-5, the J call TRBJ2-1, with D unclear. The CDR3 sequence is 14 residues long. The V gene's germline CDR1 is LGHNT and CDR2 FRNRAP. Trimming removed 5 bases at V and 2 bases at J, with 10 bases between.